Below, one T cell receptor beta chain is given with its context. Many counts were recorded for this clone. Its antigen is unknown. Base qualities are not provided; no much larger clone lies one nucleotide away. TCRbeta CDR3 regions were amplified from genomic DNA by means of the immunoSEQ Assay, a bias-controlled multiplex PCR. As for the original processing: The number of nucleated cells in each sample was estimated from the amplification of reference gene primers within the assay. Sequence reads were collapsed and filtered to measure the absolute abundance of every unique TCRbeta CDR3 rearrangement. For each sample, productive Simpson clonality was calculated by taking the square root of Simpson's diversity index across productive rearrangements. What TCRdb holds here is the immuneACCESS table cut down to in-frame rearrangements. Part of the clones is not present; checked against another copy, under half of the missing clones reflect an unresolved V gene, and the others are unexplained. The DNA was the basis for D and trimming; V, J and clone size are from that table. Across this sample there are about 44,000 clones, with roughly four fifths seen only once. Less than 50% of the sample is in the top ten clones.

Whole blood was collected in K2EDTA tubes by collaborating institutions according to the institutions' own protocols. For TCRbeta analysis, collaborators shipped samples in one of three forms: frozen whole blood, isolated PBMCs, or DNA extracted from either of those sample types. This sample stems from a study of blood T cell repertoires in COVID-19 (TCRdb year 2020). In terms of the full investigation: Samples from collaborators originated in the United States, Italy and Spain and spanned both the acute and convalescent phases of COVID-19. Sample metadata almost always included a de-identified subject ID, COVID-19 status, age in years and sex. A freely available public database, intended as a resource for researchers studying the immune response to SARS-CoV-2, is where the repertoires were released. The dataset comprised deeply sampled blood TCRbeta repertoires from subjects exposed to, actively infected with, or recovered from COVID-19. Samples came from the ongoing ImmuneRACE study (first 160 participants) plus 1,254 subjects from 6 global collaborators. The material from the prospective study consisted of cDNA or gDNA derived from T cells, B-cell-depleted T cells, or PBMCs. Where available, HLA class I and class II types were obtained from metadata supplied by the sample provider rather than from assay-based typing.

CDR1 and CDR2 are drawn from the germline V gene (reference sequence): MNHEY, SMNVEV. The CDR3 spans 11 residues, from the cysteine through the phenylalanine. Just CDR3 DNA is preserved here, 33 bases in frame from base 1. V loses 2 bases, J loses 8 bases, and the germline ends lie 4 bases apart. Paper-wide results and their limitations: Clinical and demographic metadata were provided uncurated, with the amount varying by source and participant.

This clonotype was sampled from a human donor in a cohort sampled during active COVID-19. The sequence joins TRBV27 to TRBJ2-1; no D gene call is confident. The sequencing input was peripheral blood. At the DNA level, the sequence is TGTGCCAGCAGTTTAGGCTATGAGCAGTTCTTC. Protein translation: CASSLGYEQFF.